This section outlines one T cell receptor beta chain sequence together with its context. This entry comes from a study of T cell responses to AZD1222 COVID-19 vaccine. The repertoire was sequenced with immunoSEQ multiplex PCR; TCRdb's copy has only in-frame clones and lacks some. The top ten clones hold less than 3.5% of a sample with some 94,000 clones, around nine tenths of them seen once. The germline V and J ends were trimmed by 6 bases and 1 base, with 5 bases remaining between them. This CDR3 region has 12 residues. Germline V gene sequence: CDR1 MGHDK, CDR2 SYGVNS. This sequence was found in an adult in good health. The chain links TRBV25-1 to TRBJ2-3, with D uncertain. Sequencing used peripheral blood, obtained on day 0 of AZD1222 vaccination. CDR3 nucleotides: TGTGCCAGCAGCAAAGGCACAGATACGCAGTATTTT. Protein product: CASSKGTDTQYF. Using reference TRBV25-1 and TRBJ2-3 for the parts outside the CDR3, the full variable domain is EADIYQTPRYLVIGTGKKITLECSQTMGHDKMYWYQQDPGMELHLIHYSYGVNSTEKGDLSSESTVSRIRTEHFPLTLESARPSHTSQYLCASSKGTDTQYFGPGTRLTVL.